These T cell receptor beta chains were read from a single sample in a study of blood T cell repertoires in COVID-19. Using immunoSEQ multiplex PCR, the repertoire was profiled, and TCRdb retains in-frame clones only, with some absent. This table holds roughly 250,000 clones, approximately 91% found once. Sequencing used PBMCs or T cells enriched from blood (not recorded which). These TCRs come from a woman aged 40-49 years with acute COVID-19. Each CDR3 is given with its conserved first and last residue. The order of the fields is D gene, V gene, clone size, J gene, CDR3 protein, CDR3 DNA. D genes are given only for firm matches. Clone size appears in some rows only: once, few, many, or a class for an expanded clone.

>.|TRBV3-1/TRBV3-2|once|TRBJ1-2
CASSQDLKQHYGYTF
TGTGCCAGCAGCCAAGATTTGAAACAACACTATGGCTACACCTTC
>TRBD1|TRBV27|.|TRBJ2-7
CASSPRTGLGYEQYF
TGTGCCAGCAGTCCTCGGACAGGACTGGGGTACGAGCAGTACTTC
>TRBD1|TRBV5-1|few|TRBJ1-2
CASSETGVAGYTF
TGCGCCAGCAGCGAAACAGGGGTGGCAGGCTACACCTTC
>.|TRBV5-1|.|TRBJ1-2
CASSLAEQIYGYTF
TGCGCCAGCAGCTTGGCTGAACAAATCTATGGCTACACCTTC
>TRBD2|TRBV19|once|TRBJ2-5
CATRDRGVQETQYF
TGTGCCACCCGTGACCGGGGGGTTCAAGAGACCCAGTACTTC
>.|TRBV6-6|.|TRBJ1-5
CASINNQNNQPQHF
TGTGCCAGCATAAACAATCAGAACAATCAGCCCCAGCATTTT
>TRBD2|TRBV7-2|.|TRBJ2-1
CASSSGTSGRNSYNEQFF
TGTGCCAGCAGCTCGGGGACTAGCGGGCGCAACTCCTACAATGAGCAGTTCTTC
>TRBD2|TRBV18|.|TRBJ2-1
CASSHSRETEQFF
TGTGCCAGCTCACACTCGCGGGAGACTGAGCAGTTCTTC
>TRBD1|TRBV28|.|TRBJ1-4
CASRDRVKTNEKLFF
TGTGCCAGCCGGGACAGGGTTAAAACTAATGAAAAACTGTTTTTT
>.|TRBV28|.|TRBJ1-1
CASSHRVANTEAFF
TGTGCCAGCAGTCACCGGGTGGCGAACACTGAAGCTTTCTTT
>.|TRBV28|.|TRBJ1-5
CASQTGNNQPQHF
TGTGCCAGCCAGACAGGAAACAATCAGCCCCAGCATTTT
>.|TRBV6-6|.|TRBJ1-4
CASTTGQTLEKLFF
TGTGCCAGCACTACCGGACAAACGCTGGAAAAACTGTTTTTT
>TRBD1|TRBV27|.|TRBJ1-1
CASSSDRANTEAFF
TGTGCCAGCAGCTCGGACAGGGCGAACACTGAAGCTTTCTTT
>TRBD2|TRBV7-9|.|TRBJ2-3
CASSLVWGASGISDTQYF
TGTGCCAGCAGCTTAGTCTGGGGCGCTAGCGGGATTTCAGATACGCAGTATTTT
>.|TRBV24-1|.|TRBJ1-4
CATTEGGGEEKLFF
TGTGCCACCACCGAAGGAGGAGGGGAGGAAAAACTGTTTTTT
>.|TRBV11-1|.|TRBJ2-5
CASSIRRGGQETQYF
TGTGCCAGCAGCATAAGGCGGGGAGGACAAGAGACCCAGTACTTC
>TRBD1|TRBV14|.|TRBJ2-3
CASSRRTGEGADTQYF
TGTGCCAGCAGCAGACGGACAGGGGAGGGGGCAGATACGCAGTATTTT
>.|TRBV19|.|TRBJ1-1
CASSELRDKTFF
TGTGCCAGTAGTGAACTCAGGGACAAGACTTTCTTT
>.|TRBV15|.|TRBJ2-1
CATSYVVRVSYNEQFF
TGTGCCACCAGCTATGTCGTCAGGGTCTCCTACAATGAGCAGTTCTTC
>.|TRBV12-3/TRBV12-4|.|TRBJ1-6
CASSSPGHSPLHF
TGTGCCAGCAGTTCCCCGGGACACTCACCCCTCCACTTT
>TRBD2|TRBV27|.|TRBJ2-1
CASSLGLAGVGYNEQFF
TGTGCCAGCAGTTTAGGACTAGCGGGAGTGGGCTACAATGAGCAGTTCTTC
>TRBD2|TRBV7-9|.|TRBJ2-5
CASGRATSVQETQYF
TGTGCCAGCGGCCGAGCGACTAGCGTACAAGAGACCCAGTACTTC
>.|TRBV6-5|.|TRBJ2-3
CASRTTVGTQYF
TGTGCCAGCAGAACGACTGTAGGTACGCAGTATTTT
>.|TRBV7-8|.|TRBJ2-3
CASSLARTDTQYF
TGTGCCAGCAGCTTAGCGAGGACAGATACGCAGTATTTT
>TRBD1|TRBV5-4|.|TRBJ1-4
CASSPGTGNEKLFF
TGTGCCAGCAGCCCAGGGACAGGGAATGAAAAACTGTTTTTT
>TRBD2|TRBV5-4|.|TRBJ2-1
CASSSLTSGGATEQFF
TGTGCCAGCAGCTCCCTGACTAGCGGGGGGGCCACTGAGCAGTTCTTC
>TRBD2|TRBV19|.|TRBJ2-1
CASSPHGTSGSSYNEQFF
TGTGCCAGTAGTCCGCACGGGACTAGCGGGAGCTCCTACAATGAGCAGTTCTTC
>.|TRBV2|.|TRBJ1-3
CASGLEPSGNTIYF
TGTGCCAGCGGTCTGGAGCCCTCTGGAAACACCATATATTTT